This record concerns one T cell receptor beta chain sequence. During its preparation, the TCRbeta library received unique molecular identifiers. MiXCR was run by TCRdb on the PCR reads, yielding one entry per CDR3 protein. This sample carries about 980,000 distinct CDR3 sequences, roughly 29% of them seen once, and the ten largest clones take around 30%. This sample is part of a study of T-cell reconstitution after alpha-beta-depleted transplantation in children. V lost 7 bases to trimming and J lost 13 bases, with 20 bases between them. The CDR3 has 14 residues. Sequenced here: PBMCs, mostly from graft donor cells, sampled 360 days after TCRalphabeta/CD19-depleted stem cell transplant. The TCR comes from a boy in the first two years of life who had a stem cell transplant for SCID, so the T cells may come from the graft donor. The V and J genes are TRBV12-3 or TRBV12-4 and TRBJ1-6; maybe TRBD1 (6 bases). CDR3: CASTLQGSAPPLHF. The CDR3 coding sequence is TGTGCCAGCACCCTACAGGGTTCGGCCCCCCCCCTCCACTTT.